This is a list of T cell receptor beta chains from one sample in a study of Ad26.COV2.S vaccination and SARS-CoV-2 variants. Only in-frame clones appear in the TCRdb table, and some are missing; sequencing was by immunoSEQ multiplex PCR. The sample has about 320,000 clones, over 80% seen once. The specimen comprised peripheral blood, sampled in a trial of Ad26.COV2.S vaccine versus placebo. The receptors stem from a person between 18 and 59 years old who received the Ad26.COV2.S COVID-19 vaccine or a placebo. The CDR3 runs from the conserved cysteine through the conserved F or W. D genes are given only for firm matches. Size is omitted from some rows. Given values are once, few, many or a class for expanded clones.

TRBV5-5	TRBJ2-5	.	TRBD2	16	CASSLRLAGGSETQYF	TGTGCCAGCAGCTTACGACTAGCGGGGGGGTCGGAGACCCAGTACTTC
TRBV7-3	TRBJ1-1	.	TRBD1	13	CASSWDRNTEAFF	TGTGCCAGCAGCTGGGACAGGAACACTGAAGCTTTCTTT
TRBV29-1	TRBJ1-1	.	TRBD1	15	CSVAPGTGGNTEAFF	TGCAGCGTCGCACCCGGGACAGGGGGGAACACTGAAGCTTTCTTT
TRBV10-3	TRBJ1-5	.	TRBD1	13	CAISPGTGQPQHF	TGTGCCATCAGCCCCGGGACAGGACAGCCCCAGCATTTT
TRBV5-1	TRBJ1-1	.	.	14	CASSTGSLVTEAFF	TGCGCCAGCAGCACGGGATCCTTGGTTACTGAAGCTTTCTTT
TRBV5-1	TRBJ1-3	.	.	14	CASSAGLPGNTIYF	TGCGCCAGCAGCGCAGGGTTGCCTGGAAACACCATATATTTT
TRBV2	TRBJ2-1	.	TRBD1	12	CASRGQGGGKFF	TGTGCCAGCAGAGGACAGGGGGGTGGTAAGTTCTTC
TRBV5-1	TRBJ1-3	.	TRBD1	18	CASSSAGGTGSSGNTIYF	TGCGCCAGCAGCTCCGCCGGTGGGACAGGCAGCTCTGGAAACACCATATATTTT
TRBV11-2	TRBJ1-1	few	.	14	CASSLESGDTEAFF	TGTGCCAGCAGCTTGGAATCGGGCGACACTGAAGCTTTCTTT
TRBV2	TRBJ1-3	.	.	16	CASSERPPDAGNTIYF	TGTGCCAGCAGTGAAAGGCCCCCAGATGCTGGAAACACCATATATTTT
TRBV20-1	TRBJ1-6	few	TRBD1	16	CSASGRGSSYNSPLHF	TGCAGTGCTAGTGGCAGGGGGAGCTCCTATAATTCACCCCTCCACTTT
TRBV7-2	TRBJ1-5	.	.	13	CASSLARDQPQHF	TGTGCCAGCAGCTTAGCAAGAGATCAGCCCCAGCATTTT
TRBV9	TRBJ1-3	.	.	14	CASSVESSGNTIYF	TGTGCCAGCAGCGTTGAATCCTCTGGAAACACCATATATTTT
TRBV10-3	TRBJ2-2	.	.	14	CAISESSYGGELFF	TGTGCCATCAGTGAGTCGTCATACGGAGGGGAGCTGTTTTTT
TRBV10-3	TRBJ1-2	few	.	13	CAISEFPDYGYTF	TGTGCCATCAGTGAGTTCCCCGACTATGGCTACACCTTC
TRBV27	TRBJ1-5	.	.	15	CASSFRTEGNQPQHF	TGTGCCAGCAGTTTTCGGACAGAAGGCAATCAGCCCCAGCATTTT
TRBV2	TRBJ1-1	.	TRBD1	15	CASSMAGGLSTEAFF	TGTGCCAGCAGTATGGCAGGGGGCTTGAGCACTGAAGCTTTCTTT
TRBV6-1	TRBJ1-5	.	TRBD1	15	CASSEAGQNNQPQHF	TGTGCCAGCAGTGAAGCGGGACAGAACAATCAGCCCCAGCATTTT
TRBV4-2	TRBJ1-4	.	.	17	CASSHVITGTVNEKLFF	TGTGCCAGCAGCCATGTCATAACCGGGACGGTAAATGAAAAACTGTTTTTT
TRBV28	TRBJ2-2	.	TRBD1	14	CASSGTGSTGELFF	TGTGCCAGCAGTGGGACAGGTAGCACCGGGGAGCTGTTTTTT
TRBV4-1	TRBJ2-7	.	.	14	CASSLSQATGEQYF	TGCGCCAGCAGCCTCTCCCAGGCGACAGGCGAGCAGTACTTC
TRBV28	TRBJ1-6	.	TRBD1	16	CASSALTGAGVAPLHF	TGTGCCAGCAGTGCCCTCACAGGGGCGGGAGTGGCACCCCTCCACTTT
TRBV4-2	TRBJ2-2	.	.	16	CASSQETGANTGELFF	TGTGCCAGCAGCCAAGAGACCGGGGCGAACACCGGGGAGCTGTTTTTT
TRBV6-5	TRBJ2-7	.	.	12	CASSSGTTEQYF	TGTGCCAGCAGTTCGGGGACCACCGAGCAGTACTTC
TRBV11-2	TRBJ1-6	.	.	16	CASSLEGRTYNSPLHF	TGTGCCAGCAGCTTAGAAGGCAGAACCTATAATTCACCCCTCCACTTT
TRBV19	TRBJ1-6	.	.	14	CASSPLGVNSPLHF	TGTGCCAGTAGTCCCTTGGGCGTCAATTCACCCCTCCACTTT
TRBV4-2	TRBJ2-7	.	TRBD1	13	CASSLGQGDEQYF	TGTGCCAGCAGCCTCGGACAGGGCGACGAGCAGTACTTC
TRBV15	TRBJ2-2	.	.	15	CATSRDRQSTGELFF	TGTGCCACCAGCAGAGATCGTCAGTCCACCGGGGAGCTGTTTTTT
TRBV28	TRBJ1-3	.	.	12	CASGASGNTIYF	TGTGCCAGCGGGGCGAGTGGAAACACCATATATTTT
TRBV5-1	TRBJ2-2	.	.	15	CASTIGGPNTGELFF	TGCGCCAGCACCATCGGGGGGCCGAACACCGGGGAGCTGTTTTTT
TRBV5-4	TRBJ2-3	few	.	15	CASSLYSGATDTQYF	TGTGCCAGCAGCTTGTATTCCGGGGCCACAGATACGCAGTATTTT